The sequence of this T cell receptor (beta chain) was determined in a study of identical twins. MiXCR, run by TCRdb on the 5' RACE reads, gives a single entry per CDR3 protein. Of about 530,000 distinct CDR3 sequences detected, roughly 15% appear once; the ten largest clones hold nearly 0.45%. In this sample, this clonotype turned up a few times. Its specificity is unknown. The germline CDR1 and CDR2 sequences are MNHNS and SASEGT. Trimming left V 5 bases short and J 10 bases short, with 15 bases between. The CDR3 contains 14 residues. General study results and limits: Insertions were reduced in abundant cord blood beta clonotypes but not in memory repertoires. The authors noted that invariant MAIT and iNKT cells could partly confound zero-insertion analyses.

This same sample was also taken into another study, of yellow fever vaccine responses in identical twins.

The sequence derives from a woman aged 18-29 years in good health. Sequenced material: CD4+ T cells sorted from blood. The chain couples TRBV6-1 to TRBJ1-6; a weak D match, TRBD1 (6 bases). CDR3 sequence: CASSPGARGSPLHF. The DNA of the CDR3 is TGTGCCAGCAGTCCGGGGGCCCGGGGGTCACCCCTCCACTTT.